Listed below are T cell receptor beta chains from one sample, sequenced in a study of T cell responses to AZD1222 COVID-19 vaccine. Only in-frame clones appear in the TCRdb table, and some are missing; sequencing was by immunoSEQ multiplex PCR. The sample lists some 170,000 clones, roughly 92% occurring once. The sequencing used peripheral blood, collected 28 days after the second AZD1222 dose. These receptors came from an adult who received the AZD1222 COVID-19 vaccine. Both conserved end residues are part of each CDR3.

j_gene: TRBJ1-5
v_gene: TRBV2
CDR3aa: CASSEGQGRIQPQHF

j_gene: TRBJ1-2
v_gene: TRBV4-3
CDR3aa: CASSQDGGYGYTF

j_gene: TRBJ2-7
v_gene: TRBV19
CDR3aa: CASSIGSYEQYF

j_gene: TRBJ1-3
v_gene: TRBV5-8
CDR3aa: CASSYGPDSGNTIYF

j_gene: TRBJ2-7
v_gene: TRBV7-2
CDR3aa: CASSPRNSYEQYF

j_gene: TRBJ1-5
v_gene: TRBV27
CDR3aa: CASSPLGSYSNQPQHF

j_gene: TRBJ2-1
v_gene: TRBV18
CDR3aa: CASSPRGQTGEQFF

j_gene: TRBJ1-2
v_gene: TRBV15
CDR3aa: CATSRDGAQQGLSYGYTF

j_gene: TRBJ2-3
v_gene: TRBV19
CDR3aa: CASSNVYSTDTQYF

j_gene: TRBJ1-2
v_gene: TRBV4-1
CDR3aa: CASSQDPLQGGYTF

j_gene: TRBJ2-7
v_gene: TRBV7-2
CDR3aa: CASSLLSGQSYEQYF

j_gene: TRBJ2-3
v_gene: TRBV7-9
CDR3aa: CASGPDTDTQYF

j_gene: TRBJ1-5
v_gene: TRBV21-1
CDR3aa: CASSKVREKQPQHF

j_gene: TRBJ1-1
v_gene: TRBV29-1
CDR3aa: CSVTSRRGSGEAFF

j_gene: TRBJ1-1
v_gene: TRBV24-1
CDR3aa: CATSPLWGANTEAFF

j_gene: TRBJ1-5
v_gene: TRBV30
CDR3aa: CAWSATGQVNVQPQHF

j_gene: TRBJ1-1
v_gene: TRBV6-1
CDR3aa: CASSSLEGNTEAFF

j_gene: TRBJ2-5
v_gene: TRBV4-2
CDR3aa: CASSQDWSSGGQTQYF

j_gene: TRBJ1-2
v_gene: TRBV18
CDR3aa: CASSASASSGRNYGYTF

j_gene: TRBJ2-1
v_gene: TRBV7-3
CDR3aa: CASSPNPLADNEQFF